Detailed here is one T cell receptor beta chain. Per the germline V gene, CDR1 is DFQATT and CDR2 is SNEGSKA (reference sequence). This CDR3 region has 14 residues. Unmatched junction bases numbered 10, after V lost 3 bases and J lost 6 bases. The sample belongs to a study of blood T cell repertoires in COVID-19. Authors' analysis steps: Scientists estimated how many nucleated cells there were by amplifying reference gene primers. Libraries were prepared by immunoSEQ multiplex PCR; TCRdb keeps only in-frame clonotypes and omits some of them. The V and J calls and clone size were taken over from that table, and D and trimming were inferred from the DNA. Of more than 45,000 clones detected, around 85% appear once; the ten largest clones hold roughly 5.1%.

This receptor was taken from a middle-aged man with active COVID-19. The chain is built from TRBV20-1 and TRBJ1-2; TRBD1 matches 7 bases. Source material: peripheral blood. CDR3 residues: CSASVAGGLDGYTF. The CDR3 nucleotides read TGCAGTGCTAGTGTCGCAGGGGGGCTTGATGGCTACACCTTC.